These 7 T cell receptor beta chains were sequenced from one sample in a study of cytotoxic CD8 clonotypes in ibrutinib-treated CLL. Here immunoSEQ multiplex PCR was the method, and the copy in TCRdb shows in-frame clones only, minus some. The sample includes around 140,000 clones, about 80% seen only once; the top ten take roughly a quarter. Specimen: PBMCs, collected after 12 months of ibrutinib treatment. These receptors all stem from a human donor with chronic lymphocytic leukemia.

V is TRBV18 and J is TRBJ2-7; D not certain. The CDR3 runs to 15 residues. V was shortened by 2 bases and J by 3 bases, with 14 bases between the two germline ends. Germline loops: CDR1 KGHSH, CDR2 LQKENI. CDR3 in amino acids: CASSPGMRSNYEQYF. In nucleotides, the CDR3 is TGTGCCAGCTCACCAGGTATGAGGTCGAACTACGAGCAGTACTTC.

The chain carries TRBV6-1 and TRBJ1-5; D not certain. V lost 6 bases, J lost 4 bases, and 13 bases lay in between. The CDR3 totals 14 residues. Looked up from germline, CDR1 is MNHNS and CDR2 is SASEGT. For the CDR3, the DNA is TGTGCCAGCAGCACGGGGAGGGTGAATCAGCCCCAGCATTTT. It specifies CASSTGRVNQPQHF.

CDR3 DNA sequence: TGTGCCAGCATTAGCAACGGACGCACTGAAGCTTTCTTT. It yields the protein CASISNGRTEAFF. V usage is TRBV7-2 and J usage is TRBJ1-1; D unresolved. Trimming left V 7 bases short and J 4 bases short, with 13 bases between. Germline V CDR1 and CDR2: SGHTA, FQGNSA. CDR3 length: 13 amino acids.

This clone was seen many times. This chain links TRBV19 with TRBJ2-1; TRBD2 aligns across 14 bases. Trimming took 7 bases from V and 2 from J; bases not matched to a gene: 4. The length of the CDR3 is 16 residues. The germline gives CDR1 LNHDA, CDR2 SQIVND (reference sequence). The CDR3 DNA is TGTGCCAGTATGACTAGCGGGGGGGTCACCTACAATGAGCAGTTCTTC. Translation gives CASMTSGGVTYNEQFF.

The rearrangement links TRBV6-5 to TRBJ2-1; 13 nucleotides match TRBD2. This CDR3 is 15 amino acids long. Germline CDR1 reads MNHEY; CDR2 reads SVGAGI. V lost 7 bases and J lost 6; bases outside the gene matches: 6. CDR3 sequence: CASNPGTSGINEQFF. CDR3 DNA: TGTGCCAGCAATCCCGGGACTAGCGGGATCAATGAGCAGTTCTTC.

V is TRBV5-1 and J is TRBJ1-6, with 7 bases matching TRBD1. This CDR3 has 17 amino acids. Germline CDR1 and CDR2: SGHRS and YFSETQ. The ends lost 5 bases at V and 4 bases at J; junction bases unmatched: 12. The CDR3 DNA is TGCGCCAGCAGTCCAGGACAGGACAAAAAATATAATTCACCCCTCCACTTT. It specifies CASSPGQDKKYNSPLHF.

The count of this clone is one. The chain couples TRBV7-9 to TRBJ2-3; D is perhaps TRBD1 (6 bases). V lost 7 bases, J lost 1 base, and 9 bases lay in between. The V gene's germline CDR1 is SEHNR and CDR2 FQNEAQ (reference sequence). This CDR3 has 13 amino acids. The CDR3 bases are TGTGCCAGCATGGACAGTGGCACAGATACGCAGTATTTT. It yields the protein CASMDSGTDTQYF.